The clone carrying this T cell receptor (beta chain) occurred a few times. This record belongs to a study of T cells after yellow fever vaccination. The wider study: Any fraction with a low cell number was prepared using SMART-Seq v4 Ultra Low Input.

The germline CDR1 and CDR2 sequences are LGHNA and YNFKEQ. The CDR3 length is 16 residues. The J segment lost 5 bases and the V segment lost 3 bases, leaving 9 bases of the junction unmatched. Production of TCR cDNA was by 5'RACE template switching, which also added a universal primer site and UMIs. TCRdb called the 5' RACE reads again in MiXCR, with one record for every CDR3 protein. The sample lists some 340,000 distinct CDR3 sequences; approximately 4% were seen once. This specimen was PBMCs, taken 5 days after the yellow fever booster vaccination. V usage is TRBV4-2 and J usage is TRBJ2-1; 8 nucleotides agree with TRBD2. The clonotype comes from a man younger than 35 who received the YFV17D yellow fever vaccine. The CDR3 sequence: CASSQWTSNQDNEQFF. The CDR3 nucleotides read TGTGCCAGCAGCCAGTGGACTAGCAATCAGGACAATGAGCAGTTCTTC.